The T cell receptor (beta chain) under discussion was sequenced for a study of spatial heterogeneity in lung cancer. Broader study findings: There were more appearances of ubiquitous expanded tumor TCRs in blood at resection than at follow-up.

Individual TCR cDNA molecules each bore their own unique molecular identifier. One entry per CDR3 protein results from TCRdb running MiXCR on the 5' RACE reads. The table includes 75,000 or so distinct CDR3 sequences, roughly 8% detected once. Germline V gene data show CDR1 as SGHRS and CDR2 as YFSETQ. V trimming: 4 bases; J trimming: 0 bases; junction bases outside the gene matches: 8. CDR3 length equals 19 residues. Only a few counts were recorded for this clonotype. Its target is not known. The time point here: sample taken at primary tumor resection. Samples came from approximately 65 TRACERx patients with untreated early-stage lung cancer. The study sequenced unsorted whole RNA from tumor, nontumor lung or frozen PBMC.

The chain carries TRBV5-1 and TRBJ2-2, with 14 bases fitting TRBD2. The sequence was collected from a male donor with early-stage non-small cell lung cancer. Sequencing used PBMCs, obtained at surgery. Here the CDR3 DNA reads TGCGCCAGCAGCAGCTGGGGACTAGCGGGAGTGACGAACACCGGGGAGCTGTTTTTT. Translating gives CASSSWGLAGVTNTGELFF.